The 29 T cell receptor beta chains listed next were all sequenced from one sample in a study of response to subunit inactivated influenza vaccine. TCRdb processed the RT-PCR reads anew with MiXCR; each CDR3 protein has one entry. The repertoire includes 860,000 or so distinct CDR3 sequences, 21% of them detected once, and 10% sits in the top ten. Source: PBMCs from blood, taken around 5 days after vaccination. These receptors originate from a man between 45 and 60 years old who received an inactivated influenza vaccine.

This chain uses TRBV7-2 with TRBJ1-5, with 8 bases that match TRBD1. CDR1 and CDR2 from the germline V gene are SGHTA and FQGNSA. The CDR3 runs to 17 residues. J was trimmed by 0 bases and V by 7 bases; bases with no gene match: 11. The DNA of the CDR3 is TGTGCCAGCACCACGGGGACAGGCGATTATAGCAATCAGCCCCAGCATTTT. It specifies CASTTGTGDYSNQPQHF.

The J gene is TRBJ2-7, the V gene TRBV5-1, with D possibly matching TRBD2 (6 bases). The CDR3 runs to 12 residues. The V end lost 6 bases, the J end lost 6 bases, and 13 bases lay between the germline ends. The V gene's germline CDR1 is SGHRS and CDR2 YFSETQ. The CDR3, as DNA: TGCGCCAGCAAGGAGGGGTCGGCCGAGCAGTACTTC. Its protein product is CASKEGSAEQYF.

This clonotype occurred a few times. The CDR3 DNA reads as TGTGCCAGCAGTTTGGGGGGGGCCAGGAAAAACATTCAGTACTTC. This codes for CASSLGGARKNIQYF. The chain combines TRBV12-3 or TRBV12-4 with TRBJ2-4, with D possibly TRBD2 on 7 matching bases. The CDR3 loop spans 15 amino acids. Trimming stripped 3 bases from V and 4 bases from J, with 13 bases between.

The genes are TRBV9 and TRBJ2-5, with 7 bases that match TRBD2. This CDR3 is built from 15 residues. The junction had 7 bases not matched to a gene; V was cut back by 0 bases and J by 5 bases. Germline V gene sequence: CDR1 SGDLS, CDR2 YYNGEE. This chain's CDR3 is CASSVGVGEGETQYF. CDR3 nucleotide sequence: TGTGCCAGCAGCGTAGGAGTGGGGGAGGGTGAGACCCAGTACTTC.

The chain recombines TRBV11-3 with TRBJ2-1; D remains ambiguous. The ends were cut back, 0 bases at V and 8 bases at J, with 11 bases in the middle. Germline V gene lookup returns CDR1 SGHNT and CDR2 YENEEA. This CDR3 comprises 14 residues. The CDR3 is CASSLDQVSYEQFF. CDR3 nucleotides: TGTGCCAGCAGCTTAGATCAAGTCTCTTATGAGCAGTTCTTC.

This clonotype came up a few times. The V call is TRBV7-6, the J call TRBJ2-7; 12 bases match TRBD2. This CDR3 contains 15 residues. J gave up 3 bases and V 5 bases, and 5 bases lay outside the gene matches. Per the germline V gene, CDR1 is SGHVS and CDR2 is FNYEAQ. CDR3 bases: TGTGCCAGCAGCCCAACTAGCGGGAGGCGCTACGAGCAGTACTTC. Translation gives CASSPTSGRRYEQYF.

This chain's CDR3 is CASSPPAGVGIEQFF. CDR3 sequence (DNA): TGCGCCAGCAGCCCCCCAGCGGGAGTCGGTATTGAGCAGTTCTTC. The J gene is TRBJ2-1, the V gene TRBV5-1, with 8 bases lining up with TRBD2. The CDR3 loop spans 15 amino acids. The junction had 12 bases not matched to a gene; V was cut back by 4 bases and J by 9 bases. In germline, CDR1 is SGHRS, CDR2 YFSETQ. Based on the CDR3 plus reference TRBV5-1 and TRBJ2-1, the full variable domain is KAGVTQTPRYLIKTRGQQVTLSCSPISGHRSVSWYQQTPGQGLQFLFEYFSETQRNKGNFPGRFSGRQFSNSRSEMNVSTLELGDSALYLCASSPPAGVGIEQFFGPGTRLTVL.

The genes are TRBV20-1 and TRBJ2-1; D uncertain. Germline CDR1 reads DFQATT; CDR2 reads SNEGSKA (reference sequence). V lost 3 bases to trimming and J lost 7 bases, with 7 bases between them. The CDR3 runs 11 residues. CDR3 region: CSARFSNEQFF. CDR3 coding DNA: TGCAGTGCTAGGTTTAGTAATGAGCAGTTCTTC.

The V call is TRBV20-1, the J call TRBJ2-7; no clear D. The V and J ends lost 1 base and 2 bases respectively, with 12 bases between them. The CDR3 covers 14 residues. CDR1 is DFQATT and CDR2 is SNEGSKA in the germline V gene (reference sequence). This CDR3 is CSARAPLGAYEQYF. For the CDR3, the DNA is TGCAGTGCTAGAGCACCATTAGGAGCCTACGAGCAGTACTTC.

This clonotype was recorded a few times. The chain uses TRBV20-1 and TRBJ1-1; maybe TRBD1 (6 bases). Trimming removed 5 bases at V and 0 bases at J, with 16 bases between. The CDR3 covers 15 residues. From germline, CDR1 is DFQATT and CDR2 SNEGSKA (reference sequence). CDR3 protein: CSAQTPGHLNTEAFF. CDR3 coding DNA: TGCAGTGCTCAAACCCCGGGACACCTGAACACTGAAGCTTTCTTT.

This sequence joins TRBV29-1 and TRBJ2-1, with TRBD1 matching 7 bases. The CDR3 spans 19 residues. In germline, CDR1 is SQVTM, CDR2 ANQGSEA. The V and J ends lost 6 bases and 5 bases, in that order; junction bases with no gene match: 25. CDR3 region: CSVALGQSSSITLNNEQFF. In DNA, the CDR3 is TGCAGCGTCGCGTTGGGACAGAGCTCCTCCATAACTCTCAACAATGAGCAGTTCTTC.

In its sample, this clonotype was seen many times. The chain links TRBV7-2 to TRBJ2-7, with 11 nucleotides matching TRBD2. The ends lost 5 bases at V and 3 bases at J; junction bases unmatched: 9. This CDR3 spans 16 amino acids. Per the germline V gene, CDR1 is SGHTA and CDR2 is FQGNSA. CDR3 in amino acids: CASSTRLAGKHYEQYF. In DNA, the CDR3 is TGTGCCAGCAGCACTAGACTAGCGGGAAAACACTACGAGCAGTACTTC.

A few counts support this clonotype. CDR3: CSAVTGDQPQHF. For the CDR3, the DNA is TGCAGTGCTGTGACAGGGGATCAGCCCCAGCATTTT. The rearrangement uses TRBV20-1 and TRBJ1-5; 8 bases fit TRBD1. V dropped 5 bases and J dropped 5; count of bases not matched to a gene: 2. The CDR3 runs to 12 residues. CDR1 is DFQATT and CDR2 is SNEGSKA in the germline V gene (reference sequence).

J is TRBJ2-3 and V is TRBV20-1; TRBD2 aligns across 8 bases. V lost 5 bases, J lost 0 bases, and 4 bases stayed unmatched. The CDR3 runs to 14 residues. Looked up from germline, CDR1 is DFQATT and CDR2 is SNEGSKA (reference sequence). The CDR3 nucleotides are TGCAGTGCTGTAACTAGCGGTAGCACAGATACGCAGTATTTT. It translates to CSAVTSGSTDTQYF.

In this sample, this clonotype turned up a few times. This chain links TRBV12-3 or TRBV12-4 with TRBJ2-7, with 12 bases that match TRBD1. This CDR3 spans 16 amino acids. The junction had 8 bases not matched to a gene; V was cut back by 4 bases and J by 4 bases. The CDR3 sequence: CASSSPGQGAGYEQYF. The CDR3 DNA reads as TGTGCCAGCAGTTCCCCGGGACAGGGGGCGGGATACGAGCAGTACTTC.

This clonotype has only a few counts. The V call is TRBV9, the J call TRBJ2-5; D may be TRBD1 or TRBD2 (5 bases each). From germline, CDR1 is SGDLS and CDR2 YYNGEE. This CDR3 is 13 amino acids long. The germline V and J ends were trimmed by 2 bases and 5 bases, with 10 bases remaining between them. CDR3 residues: CASSVGRDETQYF. In nucleotides, the CDR3 is TGTGCCAGCAGCGTGGGACGGGATGAGACCCAGTACTTC. The whole variable domain, remainder taken from reference TRBV9 and TRBJ2-5, is DSGVTQTPKHLITATGQRVTLRCSPRSGDLSVYWYQQSLDQGLQFLIQYYNGEERAKGNILERFSAQQFPDLHSELNLSSLELGDSALYFCASSVGRDETQYFGPGTRLLVL.

This clonotype occurred many times. This chain joins TRBV9 and TRBJ1-6; 8 bases map to TRBD1. This CDR3 contains 14 residues. CDR1 is SGDLS and CDR2 is YYNGEE in the germline V gene. The J segment lost 9 bases and the V segment lost 0 bases, leaving 2 bases of the junction unmatched. The chain's CDR3 is CASSVGDRGSPLHF. CDR3 DNA: TGTGCCAGCAGCGTAGGAGACAGGGGTTCACCCCTCCACTTT.

This clonotype came up a few times. V gene TRBV6-2 or TRBV6-3 combines with J gene TRBJ2-1; D is perhaps TRBD2 (6 bases). V was pared by 4 bases and J by 7 bases, with 29 bases between. Germline CDR1 reads MNHEY; CDR2 reads SVGEGT. This CDR3 is 19 amino acids long. This CDR3 reads CASSSVSGLTGASGNEQFF. CDR3 DNA: TGTGCCAGCAGTTCCGTCTCGGGATTGACGGGAGCCTCGGGGAATGAGCAGTTCTTC.

Only a few counts were recorded for this clonotype. The gene calls are TRBV5-1 and TRBJ1-1; TRBD1 might be the D (5 bases). The CDR3 covers 15 residues. Per germline, CDR1 SGHRS and CDR2 YFSETQ. V dropped 1 base and J dropped 2 bases, with 12 bases sitting between them. CDR3 sequence: CASSLWGGTNTEAFF. CDR3 sequence (DNA): TGCGCCAGCAGCTTGTGGGGGGGAACTAACACTGAAGCTTTCTTT.

This clonotype was recorded a few times. This chain connects TRBV5-6 to TRBJ2-1; 8 positions agree with TRBD2. Germline V gives CDR1 SGHDT, CDR2 YYEEEE. The CDR3 sequence is 16 residues long. The J segment lost 9 bases and the V segment lost 4 bases, leaving 15 bases of the junction unmatched. The CDR3 nucleotides are TGTGCCAGCAGCCGGCGGGACGGGGGGGCCTTCCTTGAGCAGTTCTTC. This sequence encodes CASSRRDGGAFLEQFF.

On this clonotype itself: A much more abundant neighbour one base away suggests this may be a read error. The rearrangement uses TRBV2 and TRBJ1-1, with D possibly matching TRBD1 (6 bases). V was pared by 6 bases and J by 1 base, with 9 bases between. The CDR3 extends over 13 amino acids. The germline CDR1 and CDR2 sequences are SNHLY and FYNNEI. Written as DNA, the CDR3 is TGTGCCAGCAGCGAGGACAGGAACACTGAAGCTTTCTTT. This sequence encodes CASSEDRNTEAFF.

V is TRBV30 and J is TRBJ1-5, with D possibly being TRBD1 (5 bases). This CDR3 contains 18 residues. The V and J ends lost 0 bases and 1 base respectively, with 19 bases between them. Germline lookup yields CDR1 GTSNPN and CDR2 SVGIG (reference sequence). CDR3 loop: CAWSVRLWGARSNQPQHF. CDR3 nucleotides: TGTGCCTGGAGTGTACGGTTGTGGGGCGCGAGGAGCAATCAGCCCCAGCATTTT.

This chain uses TRBV20-1 with TRBJ2-1; D call uncertain. Germline V gene data show CDR1 as DFQATT and CDR2 as SNEGSKA (reference sequence). The V gene lost 3 bases and the J gene lost 4 bases, with 7 bases spanning the gap. The CDR3 spans 12 residues. The CDR3 DNA follows: TGCAGTGCTAGTTCCCGATACAATGAGCAGTTCTTC. It encodes CSASSRYNEQFF.

This clonotype has a count of ten or more. The J gene is TRBJ2-1, the V gene TRBV4-3, with D perhaps matching TRBD2 (6 bases). The V and J ends lost 0 bases and 0 bases respectively, with 9 bases between them. The CDR3 covers 16 residues. Germline V CDR1 and CDR2: LGHNA, YSLEER. In nucleotides, the CDR3 is TGCGCCAGCAGCCAAGATGGGGGGATCTCCTACAATGAGCAGTTCTTC. This sequence encodes CASSQDGGISYNEQFF.

This clonotype was seen only a few times. This sequence joins TRBV7-3 and TRBJ1-2, with D hard to call. The CDR3 runs 14 residues. V dropped 4 bases and J dropped 8 bases, with 17 bases sitting between them. The germline CDR1 and CDR2 sequences are SGHTA and FQGTGA. The CDR3 nucleotides are TGTGCCAGCAGCTCCCCCGGGGTAGGGCTCGGCTACACCTTC. Amino acid sequence: CASSSPGVGLGYTF. The full variable domain, in which reference TRBV7-3 and TRBJ1-2 provide the parts outside the CDR3, is GAGVSQTPSNKVTEKGKYVELRCDPISGHTALYWYRQSLGQGPEFLIYFQGTGAADDSGLPNDRFFAVRPEGSVSTLKIQRTERGDSAVYLCASSSPGVGLGYTFGSGTRLTVV.

This rearrangement joins TRBV28 to TRBJ2-7; 7 nucleotides line up with TRBD1. Trimming removed 11 bases from V and 4 bases from J; junction bases left unmatched: 14. Per the germline V gene, CDR1 is MDHEN and CDR2 is SYDVKM. The length of the CDR3 is 14 residues. CDR3 residues: CAGVTGFLPYEQYF. CDR3 nucleotide sequence: TGTGCCGGGGTGACAGGGTTTCTCCCTTACGAGCAGTACTTC. Full variable domain (outside the CDR3, taken from reference TRBV28 and TRBJ2-7): DVKVTQSSRYLVKRTGEKVFLECVQDMDHENMFWYRQDPGLGLRLIYFSYDVKMKEKGDIPEGYSVSREKKERFSLILESASTNQTSMYLCAGVTGFLPYEQYFGPGTRLTVT.

As DNA, the CDR3 is TGTGCCAGCAGCCAAGAAGTCCGGGAAACGATTTCCGATGAGCAGTTCTTC. Encoded protein: CASSQEVRETISDEQFF. The chain is built from TRBV3-1 and TRBJ2-1; D may be TRBD2 (5 bases). The CDR3 loop spans 17 amino acids. Between the trimmed V and J ends, which lost 0 bases and 8 bases, there was a span of 20 bases. The germline CDR1 and CDR2 sequences are LGHDT and YNNKEL (reference sequence).

Many counts were recorded for this clonotype. This sequence joins TRBV29-1 and TRBJ1-4; the match to TRBD1 covers 7 bases. The CDR3 contains 12 residues. Losses at the gene ends were 7 bases for V and 5 bases for J; bases not matched to a gene: 4. CDR1 and CDR2 (germline): SQVTM, ANQGSEA. The CDR3 nucleotides are TGCAGCGGCCGGGACAGCAATGAAAAACTGTTTTTT. Its translation: CSGRDSNEKLFF.

This clonotype was seen only a few times. This chain connects TRBV4-3 to TRBJ2-1, with D possibly TRBD1 on 5 matching bases. The CDR3 has 14 amino acids. Germline V gives CDR1 LGHNA, CDR2 YSLEER. Trimming took off 1 base at V and 7 bases at J, with 11 bases between the two ends. CDR3 DNA: TGCGCCAGCAGCCAAGGGGGCAATAGGAATGAGCAGTTCTTC. It yields the protein CASSQGGNRNEQFF.